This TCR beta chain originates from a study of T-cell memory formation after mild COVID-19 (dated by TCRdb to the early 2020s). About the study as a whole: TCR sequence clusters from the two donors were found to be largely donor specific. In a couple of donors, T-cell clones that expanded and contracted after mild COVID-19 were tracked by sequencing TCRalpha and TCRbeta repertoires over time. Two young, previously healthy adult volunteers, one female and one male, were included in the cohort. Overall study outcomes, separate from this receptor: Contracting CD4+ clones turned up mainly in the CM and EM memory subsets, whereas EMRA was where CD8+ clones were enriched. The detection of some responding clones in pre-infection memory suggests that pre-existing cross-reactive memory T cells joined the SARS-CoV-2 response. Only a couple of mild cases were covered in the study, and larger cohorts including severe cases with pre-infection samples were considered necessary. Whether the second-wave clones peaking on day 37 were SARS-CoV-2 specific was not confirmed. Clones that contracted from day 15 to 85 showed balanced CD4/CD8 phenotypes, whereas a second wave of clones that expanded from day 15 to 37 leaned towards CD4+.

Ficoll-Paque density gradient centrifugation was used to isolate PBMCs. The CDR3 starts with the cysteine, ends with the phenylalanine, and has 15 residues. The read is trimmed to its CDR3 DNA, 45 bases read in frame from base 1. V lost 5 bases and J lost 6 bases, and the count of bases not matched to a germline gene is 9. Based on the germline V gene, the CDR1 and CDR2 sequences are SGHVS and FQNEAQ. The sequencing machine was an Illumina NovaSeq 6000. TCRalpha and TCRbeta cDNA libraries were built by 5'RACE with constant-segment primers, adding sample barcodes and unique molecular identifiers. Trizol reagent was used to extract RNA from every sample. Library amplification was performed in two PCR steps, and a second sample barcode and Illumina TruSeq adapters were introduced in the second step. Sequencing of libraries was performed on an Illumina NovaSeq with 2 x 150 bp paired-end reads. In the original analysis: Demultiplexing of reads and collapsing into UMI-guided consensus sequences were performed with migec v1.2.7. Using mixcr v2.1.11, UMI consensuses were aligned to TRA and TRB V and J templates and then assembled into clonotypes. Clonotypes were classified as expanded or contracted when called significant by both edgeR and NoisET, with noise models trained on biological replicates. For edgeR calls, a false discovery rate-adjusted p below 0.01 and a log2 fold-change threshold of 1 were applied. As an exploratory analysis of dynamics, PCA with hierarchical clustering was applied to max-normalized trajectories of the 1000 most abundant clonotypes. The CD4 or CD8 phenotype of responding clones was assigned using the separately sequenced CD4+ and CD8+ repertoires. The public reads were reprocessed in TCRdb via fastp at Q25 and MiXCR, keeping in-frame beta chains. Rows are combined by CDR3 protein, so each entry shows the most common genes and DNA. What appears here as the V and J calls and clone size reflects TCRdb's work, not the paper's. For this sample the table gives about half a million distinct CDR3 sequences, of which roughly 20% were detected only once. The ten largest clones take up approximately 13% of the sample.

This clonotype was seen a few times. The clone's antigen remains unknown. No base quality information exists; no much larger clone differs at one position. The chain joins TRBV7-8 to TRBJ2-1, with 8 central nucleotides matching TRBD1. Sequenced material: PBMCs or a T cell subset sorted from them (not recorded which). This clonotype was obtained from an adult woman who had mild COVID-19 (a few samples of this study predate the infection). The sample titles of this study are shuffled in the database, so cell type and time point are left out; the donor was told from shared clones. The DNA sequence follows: TGTGCCAGCAGCATTACCGGGACAGGCCTCAATGAGCAGTTCTTC. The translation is CASSITGTGLNEQFF.